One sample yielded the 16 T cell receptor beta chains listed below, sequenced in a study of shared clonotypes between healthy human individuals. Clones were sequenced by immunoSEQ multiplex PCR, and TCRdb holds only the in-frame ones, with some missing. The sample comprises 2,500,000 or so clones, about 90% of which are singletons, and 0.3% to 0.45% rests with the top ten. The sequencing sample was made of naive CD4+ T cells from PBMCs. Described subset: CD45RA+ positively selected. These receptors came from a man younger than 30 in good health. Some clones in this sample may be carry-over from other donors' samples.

The CDR3 reads CASSLTDRLYGYTF. The DNA of the CDR3 is TGTGCCAGCAGCCTCACCGACAGACTCTATGGCTACACCTTC. V is TRBV7-8 and J is TRBJ1-2; D is perhaps TRBD1 (5 bases). Germline CDR1 is SGHVS and CDR2 is FQNEAQ. CDR3 length: 14 residues. Trimming removed 5 bases from V and 4 bases from J, with 14 bases in between.

The DNA of the CDR3 is TGTGCCAGCAGCGCCTGGGAGAACACCGGGGAGCTGTTTTTT. Translation: CASSAWENTGELFF. The chain employs TRBV5-8 and TRBJ2-2; D is unclear. Trimming cost V 4 bases and J 1 base, with 8 bases left between them. The CDR3 runs 14 residues. Germline V gene data show CDR1 as SGHTS and CDR2 as YDEGEE. The entire variable domain, with the rest obtained from reference TRBV5-8 and TRBJ2-2, is as follows: EAGVTQSPTHLIKTRGQQATLRCSPISGHTSVYWYQQALGLGLQFLLWYDEGEERNRGNFPPRFSGRQFPNYSSELNVNALELEDSALYLCASSAWENTGELFFGEGSRLTVL.

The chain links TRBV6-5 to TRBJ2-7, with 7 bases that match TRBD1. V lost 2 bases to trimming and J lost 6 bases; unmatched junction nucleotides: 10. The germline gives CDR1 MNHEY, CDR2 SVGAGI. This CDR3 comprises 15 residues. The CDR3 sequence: CASSYALTGPGEQYF. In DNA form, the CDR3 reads TGTGCCAGCAGTTACGCCTTGACAGGGCCGGGCGAGCAGTACTTC.

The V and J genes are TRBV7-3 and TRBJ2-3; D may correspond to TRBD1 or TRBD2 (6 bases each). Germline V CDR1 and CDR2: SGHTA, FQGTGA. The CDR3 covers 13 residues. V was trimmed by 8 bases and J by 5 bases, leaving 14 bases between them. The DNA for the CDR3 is TGTGCCAGCGCGGGACACAAGGGAGATACGCAGTATTTT. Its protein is CASAGHKGDTQYF.

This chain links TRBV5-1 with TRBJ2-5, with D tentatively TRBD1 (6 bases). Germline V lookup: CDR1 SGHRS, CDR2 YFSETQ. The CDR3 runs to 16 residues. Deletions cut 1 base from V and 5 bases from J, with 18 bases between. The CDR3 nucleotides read TGCGCCAGCAGCTTGTCCCCGGCCAACAGGGCGGAGACCCAGTACTTC. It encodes CASSLSPANRAETQYF. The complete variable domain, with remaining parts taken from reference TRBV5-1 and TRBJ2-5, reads KAGVTQTPRYLIKTRGQQVTLSCSPISGHRSVSWYQQTPGQGLQFLFEYFSETQRNKGNFPGRFSGRQFSNSRSEMNVSTLELGDSALYLCASSLSPANRAETQYFGPGTRLLVL.

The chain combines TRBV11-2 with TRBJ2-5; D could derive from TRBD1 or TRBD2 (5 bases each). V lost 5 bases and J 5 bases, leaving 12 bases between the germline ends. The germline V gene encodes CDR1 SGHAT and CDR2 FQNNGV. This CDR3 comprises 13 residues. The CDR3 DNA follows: TGTGCCAGCAGCCCCCGGGGCTCGGAGACCCAGTACTTC. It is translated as CASSPRGSETQYF.

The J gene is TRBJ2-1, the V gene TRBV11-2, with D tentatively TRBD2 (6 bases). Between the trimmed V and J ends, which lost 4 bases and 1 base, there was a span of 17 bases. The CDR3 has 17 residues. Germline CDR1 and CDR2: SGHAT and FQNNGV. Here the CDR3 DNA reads TGTGCCAGCAGCTCACCCAGGTGGCGGGGTTCCTACAATGAGCAGTTCTTC. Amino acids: CASSSPRWRGSYNEQFF.

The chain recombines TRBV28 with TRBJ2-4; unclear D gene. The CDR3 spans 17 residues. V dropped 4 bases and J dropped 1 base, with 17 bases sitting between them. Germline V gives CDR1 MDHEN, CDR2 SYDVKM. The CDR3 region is CASSSDSLGWAKNIQYF. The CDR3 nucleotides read TGTGCCAGCAGTTCCGACTCCCTCGGTTGGGCCAAAAACATTCAGTACTTC.

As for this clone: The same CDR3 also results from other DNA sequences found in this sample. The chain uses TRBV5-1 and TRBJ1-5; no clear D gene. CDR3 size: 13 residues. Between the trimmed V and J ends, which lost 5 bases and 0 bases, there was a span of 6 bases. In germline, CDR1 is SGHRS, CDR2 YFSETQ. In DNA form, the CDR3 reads TGCGCCAGCAGTAGAGATAGCAATCAGCCCCAGCATTTT. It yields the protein CASSRDSNQPQHF.

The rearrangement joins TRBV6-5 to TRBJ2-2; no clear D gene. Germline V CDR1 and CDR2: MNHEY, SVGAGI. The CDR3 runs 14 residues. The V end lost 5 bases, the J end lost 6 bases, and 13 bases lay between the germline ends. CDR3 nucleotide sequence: TGTGCCAGCAGTGCCCCGACGGAACCCGGGGAGCTGTTTTTT. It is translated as CASSAPTEPGELFF.

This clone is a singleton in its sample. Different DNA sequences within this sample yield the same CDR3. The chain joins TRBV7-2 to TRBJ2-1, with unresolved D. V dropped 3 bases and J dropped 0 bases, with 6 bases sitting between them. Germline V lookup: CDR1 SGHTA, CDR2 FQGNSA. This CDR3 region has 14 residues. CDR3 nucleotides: TGTGCCAGCAGCTTGGACCCCTCCTACAATGAGCAGTTCTTC. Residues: CASSLDPSYNEQFF.

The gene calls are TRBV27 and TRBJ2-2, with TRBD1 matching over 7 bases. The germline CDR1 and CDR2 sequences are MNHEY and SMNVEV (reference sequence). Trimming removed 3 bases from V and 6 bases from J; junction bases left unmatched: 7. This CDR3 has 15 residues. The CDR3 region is CASSFDRVGPGELFF. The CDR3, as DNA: TGTGCCAGCAGTTTCGACAGGGTTGGGCCCGGGGAGCTGTTTTTT.

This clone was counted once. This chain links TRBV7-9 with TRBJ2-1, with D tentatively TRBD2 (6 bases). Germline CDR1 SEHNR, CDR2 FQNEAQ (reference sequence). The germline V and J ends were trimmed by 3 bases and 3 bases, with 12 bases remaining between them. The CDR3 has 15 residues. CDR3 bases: TGTGCCAGCAGCTTTATAGGCGGGAACTACAATGAGCAGTTCTTC. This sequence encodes CASSFIGGNYNEQFF.

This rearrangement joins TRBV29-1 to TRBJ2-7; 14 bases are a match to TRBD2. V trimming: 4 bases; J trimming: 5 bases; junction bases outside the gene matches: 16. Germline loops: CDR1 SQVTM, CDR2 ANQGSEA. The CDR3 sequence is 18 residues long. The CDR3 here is CSVGGGLAGVNLWDEQYF. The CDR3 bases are TGCAGCGTTGGGGGGGGACTAGCGGGAGTTAACCTTTGGGACGAGCAGTACTTC.

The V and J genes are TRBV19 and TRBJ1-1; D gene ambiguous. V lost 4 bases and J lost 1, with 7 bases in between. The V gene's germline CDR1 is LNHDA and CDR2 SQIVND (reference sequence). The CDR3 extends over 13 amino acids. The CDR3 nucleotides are TGTGCCAGTAGTACCCCTTGGAACACTGAAGCTTTCTTT. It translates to CASSTPWNTEAFF. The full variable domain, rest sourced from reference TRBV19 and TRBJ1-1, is DGGITQSPKYLFRKEGQNVTLSCEQNLNHDAMYWYRQDPGQGLRLIYYSQIVNDFQKGDIAEGYSVSREKKESFPLTVTSAQKNPTAFYLCASSTPWNTEAFFGQGTRLTVV.

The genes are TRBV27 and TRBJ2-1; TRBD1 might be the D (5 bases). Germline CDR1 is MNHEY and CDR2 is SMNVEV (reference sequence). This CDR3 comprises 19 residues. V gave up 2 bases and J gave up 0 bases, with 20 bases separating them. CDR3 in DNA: TGTGCCAGCAGTTTACAACAGGACCTCTGGGGCAGCTCCTACAATGAGCAGTTCTTC. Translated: CASSLQQDLWGSSYNEQFF.